A single sample is the source of the 9 T cell receptor beta chains below, sequenced in a study of shared clonotypes between healthy human individuals. TCRdb's table, derived via immunoSEQ multiplex PCR, lists solely in-frame clones and lacks some. The sample yields some 2,400,000 clones, approximately 94% seen once. Sample: naive CD4+ T cells sorted from blood. Regarding subset: CD45RA+ positively selected. The receptors come from a man aged 18 to 29 in good health.

This chain joins TRBV2 and TRBJ1-5; possible D gene TRBD1, 5 bases. The CDR3 runs 14 residues. V shed 3 bases and J shed 6 bases, with 12 bases lying between them. Germline CDR1 SNHLY, CDR2 FYNNEI. The CDR3 DNA is TGTGCCAGCAGTGATAGGCAGGGAGGTCAGCCCCAGCATTTT. Translating it yields CASSDRQGGQPQHF.

This chain links TRBV30 with TRBJ1-4; D is undetermined. Germline V lookup: CDR1 GTSNPN, CDR2 SVGIG (reference sequence). V lost 0 bases and J 3 bases, leaving 17 bases between the germline ends. The CDR3 has 17 amino acids. The CDR3 sequence is CAWSVVSGSAANEKLFF. CDR3 DNA sequence: TGTGCCTGGAGTGTAGTTTCCGGTAGCGCGGCTAATGAAAAACTGTTTTTT.

The rearrangement uses TRBV11-1 and TRBJ1-2; 7 positions agree with TRBD1. The junction had 5 bases not matched to a gene; V was cut back by 5 bases and J by 2 bases. Per the germline V gene, CDR1 is SGHAT and CDR2 is FQDESV (reference sequence). The CDR3 runs to 14 residues. This CDR3 is CASSTGQRNYGYTF. CDR3 coding DNA: TGTGCCAGCAGCACGGGACAGCGGAACTATGGCTACACCTTC.

The J gene is TRBJ1-5, the V gene TRBV15; TRBD1 might be the D (5 bases). The CDR3 totals 16 residues. Per the germline V gene, CDR1 is LNHNV and CDR2 is YYDKDF (reference sequence). Trimming took off 1 base at V and 5 bases at J, with 15 bases between the two ends. Here the CDR3 reads CATSRVGQGSYQPQHF. In nucleotides, the CDR3 is TGTGCCACCAGCAGAGTGGGCCAGGGTTCTTATCAGCCCCAGCATTTT.

The chain recombines TRBV14 with TRBJ2-3, with D perhaps TRBD2 (6 bases). CDR1 is SGHDN and CDR2 is FVKESK in the germline V gene. CDR3 length: 15 amino acids. V lost 2 bases to trimming and J lost 6 bases, with 15 bases between them. The CDR3 loop is CASSQTGLGTDTQYF. CDR3 DNA sequence: TGTGCCAGCAGCCAAACGGGACTCGGGACGGATACGCAGTATTTT.

The chain links TRBV21-1 to TRBJ2-7; the listed D gene, TRBD1, was not tested against the DNA. TRBV21-1 is a pseudogene segment. The length of the CDR3 is 15 residues. CDR3 protein: CASSKPQAPTYEQYF. DNA of the CDR3: TGTGCCAGCAGCAAGCCACAGGCCCCTACCTACGAGCAGTACTTC.

The chain employs TRBV29-1 and TRBJ2-3; the D is unclear. The CDR3 has 12 residues. Germline V lookup: CDR1 SQVTM, CDR2 ANQGSEA. Trimming shortened V by 3 bases and J by 13 bases, and 17 bases separated the two germline ends. CDR3 in amino acids: CSVDRSRRGEYF. CDR3 nucleotide sequence: TGCAGCGTTGACAGGTCGCGACGTGGCGAGTATTTT.

V usage is TRBV6-1 and J usage is TRBJ2-5; D gene uncertain. Germline CDR1 reads MNHNS; CDR2 reads SASEGT. V shed 6 bases and J shed 1 base, with 12 bases lying between them. This CDR3 has 14 amino acids. In DNA form, the CDR3 reads TGTGCCAGCAGGCCGACTCCCTCCCAAGAGACCCAGTACTTC. As protein: CASRPTPSQETQYF.

The chain employs TRBV19 and TRBJ1-2, with D uncertain. CDR1 and CDR2 from the germline V gene are LNHDA and SQIVND (reference sequence). This CDR3 has 13 residues. V lost 2 bases, J lost 3 bases, and 7 bases lay in between. The CDR3 protein is CASSINAHYGYTF. CDR3 DNA: TGTGCCAGTAGTATAAACGCACACTATGGCTACACCTTC. Complete variable domain (other parts from reference TRBV19 and TRBJ1-2): DGGITQSPKYLFRKEGQNVTLSCEQNLNHDAMYWYRQDPGQGLRLIYYSQIVNDFQKGDIAEGYSVSREKKESFPLTVTSAQKNPTAFYLCASSINAHYGYTFGSGTRLTVV.